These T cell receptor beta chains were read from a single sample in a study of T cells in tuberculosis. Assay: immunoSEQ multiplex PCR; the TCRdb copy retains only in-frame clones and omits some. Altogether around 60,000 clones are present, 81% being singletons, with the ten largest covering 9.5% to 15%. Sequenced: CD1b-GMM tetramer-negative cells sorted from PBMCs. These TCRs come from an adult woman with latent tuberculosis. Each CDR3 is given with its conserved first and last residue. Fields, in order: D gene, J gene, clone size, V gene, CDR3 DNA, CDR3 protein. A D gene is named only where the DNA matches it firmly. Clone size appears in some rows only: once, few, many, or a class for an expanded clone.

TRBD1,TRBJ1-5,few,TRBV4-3,TGCGCCAGCAGCCCCGTGAAGGGGGCGAACAATCAGCCCCAGCATTTT,CASSPVKGANNQPQHF
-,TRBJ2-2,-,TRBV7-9,TGTGCCAGCAGCCTACTAGCTGGCGGGGAGCTGTTTTTT,CASSLLAGGELFF
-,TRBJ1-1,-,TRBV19,TGTGCCAGTAACATAGGGAGGAGCTCCTTGAACACTGAAGCTTTCTTT,CASNIGRSSLNTEAFF
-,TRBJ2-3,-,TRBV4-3,TGCGCCAGCAGCCAAGATCAGCTAGCTACAGATACGCAGTATTTT,CASSQDQLATDTQYF
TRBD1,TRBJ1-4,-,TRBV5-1,TGCGCCAGCAGCTCGGACAGGGCATCCGAAAAACTGTTTTTT,CASSSDRASEKLFF
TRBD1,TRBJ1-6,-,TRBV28,TGTGCCAGCAGCCGGAACAGGGGGTCACCCCTCCACTTT,CASSRNRGSPLHF
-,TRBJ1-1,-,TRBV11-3,TGTGCCAGCAGCTTAGGTGTCCAGGCTGAAGCTTTCTTT,CASSLGVQAEAFF
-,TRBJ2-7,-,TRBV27,TGTGCCAGCAGCGGGTTCTCGAGCAGTTCCTACGAGCAGTACTTC,CASSGFSSSSYEQYF
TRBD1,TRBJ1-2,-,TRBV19,TGTGCCAGTAGTCTGACAGGGGATGGCTACACCTTC,CASSLTGDGYTF
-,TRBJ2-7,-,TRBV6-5,TGTGCCAGCAGTTATCTTGGAGATGGCGAGCAGTACTTC,CASSYLGDGEQYF
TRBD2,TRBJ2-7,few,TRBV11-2,TGTGCCAGCAGCCCTAGGACTAGCGGCCCCTACGAGCAGTACTTC,CASSPRTSGPYEQYF
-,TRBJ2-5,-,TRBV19,TGTGCCAGTTCCCGGGGGAGGAGAGAGACCCAGTACTTC,CASSRGRRETQYF
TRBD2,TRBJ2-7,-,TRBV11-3,TGTGCCAGCAGCTTAGAAATGGGCGGGGGGACCTACGAGCAGTACTTC,CASSLEMGGGTYEQYF
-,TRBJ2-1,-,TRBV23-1,TGCGCCAGCAGTCAATTTAAACTCGAACGCGATGAGCAGTTCTTC,CASSQFKLERDEQFF
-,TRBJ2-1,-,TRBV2,TGTGCCAGCAGTGGCTCCACGGGTGAGCAGTTCTTC,CASSGSTGEQFF
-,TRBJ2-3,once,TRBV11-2,TGTGCCAGCAGCTCAAACCTTCGGGATACGCAGTATTTT,CASSSNLRDTQYF
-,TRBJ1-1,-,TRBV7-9,TGTGCCAGCAGCTTAGTAGGGGGGGGATATGGCAACACTGAAGCTTTCTTT,CASSLVGGGYGNTEAFF
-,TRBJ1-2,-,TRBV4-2,TGTGCCAGCAGCCAAGCCTCCGTCGGGAGGGCAGGCTACACCTTC,CASSQASVGRAGYTF
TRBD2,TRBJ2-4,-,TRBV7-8,TGTGCCAGCAGCTCCCGACGAGCGGGGACTAAAAACATTCAGTACTTC,CASSSRRAGTKNIQYF
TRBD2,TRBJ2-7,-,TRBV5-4,TGTGCCAGCAGCTTGGGGGGTAGCGGGAGTGGCGAGCAGTACTTC,CASSLGGSGSGEQYF
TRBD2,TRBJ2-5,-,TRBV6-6,TGTGCCAGCAGTTGGACTAGCGGACAAGAGACCCAGTACTTC,CASSWTSGQETQYF
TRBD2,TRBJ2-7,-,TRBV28,TGTGCCAGCAGTTTATTTCCTAGCGGAACCTACGAGCAGTACTTC,CASSLFPSGTYEQYF
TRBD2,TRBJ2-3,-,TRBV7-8,TGTGCCAGCAGCCTGACTAGCGGGGTTAGCACAGATACGCAGTATTTT,CASSLTSGVSTDTQYF
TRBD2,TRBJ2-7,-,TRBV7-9,TGTGCCAGCAGCTTAGTAGCGGGGGTAGGGGAGCAGTACTTC,CASSLVAGVGEQYF
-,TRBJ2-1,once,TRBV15,TGTGCCACCAGCAGAGACAGGGTATACAATGAGCAGTTCTTC,CATSRDRVYNEQFF
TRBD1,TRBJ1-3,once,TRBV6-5,TGTGCCAGCAGTTCCGGACAGGGGTTTGGAAACACCATATATTTT,CASSSGQGFGNTIYF
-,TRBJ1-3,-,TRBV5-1,TGCGCCAGCTCCCCGGGGGGCGCCGAGAACACCATATATTTT,CASSPGGAENTIYF
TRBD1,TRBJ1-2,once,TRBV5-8,TGTGCCAGCAGCTTGGAGCAGGGGGTGGGCGGCTACACCTTC,CASSLEQGVGGYTF
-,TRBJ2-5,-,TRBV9,TGTGCCAGCAGCCCCCCCGAGCGTCAAGAGACCCAGTACTTC,CASSPPERQETQYF
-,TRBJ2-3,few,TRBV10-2,TGCGCCAGCAGTGAGTCGGGCCCCTTTGATACGCAGTATTTT,CASSESGPFDTQYF
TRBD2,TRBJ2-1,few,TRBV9,TGTGCCAGCAGCGGAGACAGTTGGGGGGGCTCCTACAATGAGCAGTTCTTC,CASSGDSWGGSYNEQFF
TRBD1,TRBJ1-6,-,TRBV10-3,TGTGCCATCAGTTGGACAGGGGAGAATTCACCCCTCCACTTT,CAISWTGENSPLHF
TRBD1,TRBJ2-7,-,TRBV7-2,TGTGCCAGCAGCTGGGCCGGGGACAGGGGGCACGAGCAGTACTTC,CASSWAGDRGHEQYF
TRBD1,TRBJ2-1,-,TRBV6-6,TGTGCCAGCAGTTACGAGCGGCGCAGGGGGCGAGGTGAGCAGTTCTTC,CASSYERRRGRGEQFF
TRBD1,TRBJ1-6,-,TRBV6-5,TGTGCCAGCAGTTCGGACAGGGCTAATTCCCCCCTCCACTTT,CASSSDRANSPLHF
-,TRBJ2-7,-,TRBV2,TGTGCCAGCAGTGAGAGGGTCGAGCAGTACTTC,CASSERVEQYF
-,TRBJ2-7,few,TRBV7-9,TGTGCCAGCAGCCTCTCACGAGGGTACTACGAGCAGTACTTC,CASSLSRGYYEQYF
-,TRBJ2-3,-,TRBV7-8,TGTGCCAGCAGCTCCGATTACTCTAGCACAGATACGCAGTATTTT,CASSSDYSSTDTQYF
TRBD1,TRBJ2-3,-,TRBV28,TGTGCCAGCAGTCAGGACAGGACGCTGTCACCAGATACGCAGTATTTT,CASSQDRTLSPDTQYF
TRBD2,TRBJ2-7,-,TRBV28,TGTGCCAGCAGTTTCGGTAGCGGGAGTATCCGCGAGCAGTACTTC,CASSFGSGSIREQYF
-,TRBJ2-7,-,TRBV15,TGTGCCACCAGCAGAACTCCGGGGACATCCTACGAGCAGTACTTC,CATSRTPGTSYEQYF
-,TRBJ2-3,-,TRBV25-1,TGTGCCAGCAACTCAAGAGGGCCGGGAGATACGCAGTATTTT,CASNSRGPGDTQYF
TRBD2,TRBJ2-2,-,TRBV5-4,TGTGCCAGCAGCTTAGCGGGAGTGAACACCGGGGAGCTGTTTTTT,CASSLAGVNTGELFF
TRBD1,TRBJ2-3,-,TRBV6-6,TGTGCCGCCTGGGACAGGGAGGTAGATACGCAGTATTTT,CAAWDREVDTQYF
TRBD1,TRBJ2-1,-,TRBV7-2,TGTGCCAGCAGCTTAGGCCCGGGACAGGCGCAGCAGTTCTTC,CASSLGPGQAQQFF
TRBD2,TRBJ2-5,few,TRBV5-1,TGCGCCAGCAGCCGGGCGGGGGAGGGAGAGACCCAGTACTTC,CASSRAGEGETQYF
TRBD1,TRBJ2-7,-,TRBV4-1,TGCGCCAGCAGCCAAGCCGGGACAGCATACTACGAGCAGTACTTC,CASSQAGTAYYEQYF
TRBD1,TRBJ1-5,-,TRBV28,TGTGCCAGCAGTTCACGGACAGGGGGAAACAATCAGCCCCAGCATTTT,CASSSRTGGNNQPQHF
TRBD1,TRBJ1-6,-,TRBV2,TGTGCCAGCCGAAGATTCACAGGGGGCCAAATTAATTCACCCCTCCACTTT,CASRRFTGGQINSPLHF
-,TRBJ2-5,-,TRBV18,TGTGCCAGCTCACCGGAGAGAGAGACCCAGTACTTC,CASSPERETQYF
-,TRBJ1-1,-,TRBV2,TGTGCCAGCAAAGACTCGCTGAACACTGAAGCTTTCTTT,CASKDSLNTEAFF
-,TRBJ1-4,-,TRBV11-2,TGTGCCAGCAGTTTTGGACAGCACCGTGAAAAACTGTTTTTT,CASSFGQHREKLFF
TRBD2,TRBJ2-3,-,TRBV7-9,TGTGCCAGCAGCTCTGGACTAGCGGGGGGGACAGATACGCAGTATTTT,CASSSGLAGGTDTQYF
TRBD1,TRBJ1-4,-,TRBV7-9,TGTGCCAGCAGAGGTTCAGGGGGCGGTGAAAAACTGTTTTTT,CASRGSGGGEKLFF
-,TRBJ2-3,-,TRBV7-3,TGTGCCAGCAGCTTAAAACCGAGACAGGTCCCTGGCACTAGCACAGATACGCAGTATTTT,CASSLKPRQVPGTSTDTQYF
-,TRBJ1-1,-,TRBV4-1,TGCGCCAGCAGCCACGGGGGGCTTATGAACACTGAAGCTTTCTTT,CASSHGGLMNTEAFF